Each of the 2 T cell receptor beta chains below was sequenced from the same sample in a study of breast tumors, draining lymph nodes, adjacent tissues. MiXCR, applied by TCRdb to the multiplex PCR reads, yields one record per CDR3 protein. Of approximately 200,000 distinct CDR3 sequences in the sample, 25% to 40% were seen once. Samples came from axillary lymph nodes draining the breast cancer. Sequenced sample: axillary lymph node tissue. The receptors were gathered from a female donor with breast cancer. Some clones in this sample may be carry-over from other donors' samples.

There are many counts of this clonotype. This chain connects TRBV30 to TRBJ2-3, with D perhaps matching TRBD1 (6 bases). Germline CDR1 and CDR2: GTSNPN and SVGIG (reference sequence). The CDR3 totals 16 residues. V was cut by 0 bases and J by 1 base, with 14 bases left in between. CDR3 nucleotides: TGTGCCTGGAGTGTAATGCTAGCAGGGGGCACAGATACGCAGTATTTT. Its protein is CAWSVMLAGGTDTQYF.

The rearrangement joins TRBV5-5 to TRBJ2-5, with TRBD2 matching 8 bases. Germline assignment: CDR1 SGHKS and CDR2 YYEKEE (reference sequence). The CDR3 extends over 14 amino acids. The J segment lost 7 bases and the V segment lost 3 bases, leaving 8 bases of the junction unmatched. CDR3 in DNA: TGTGCCAGCAGCTATAGCGGGACCGAGGGGACCCAGTACTTC. Its protein product is CASSYSGTEGTQYF.